This record concerns one TCR beta chain sequence. The sample is drawn from a study of T-cell reconstitution after alpha-beta-depleted transplantation in children. The TCRbeta library was prepared with unique molecular identifiers. One entry per CDR3 protein results from TCRdb running MiXCR on the PCR reads. The sample lists roughly 500,000 distinct CDR3 sequences; around 19% were seen once. This CDR3 is 14 amino acids long. V was pared by 3 bases and J by 7 bases, with 10 bases between. The chain recombines TRBV12-3 or TRBV12-4 with TRBJ1-6; D gene ambiguous. The clonotype comes from a human donor who donated a stem cell graft to a child with acute lymphoblastic leukemia. The starting material was PBMCs from the stem cell graft donor, obtained from the stem cell graft. CDR3: CASSFRSGNSPLHF. The DNA for the CDR3 is TGTGCCAGCAGTTTCCGGTCGGGGAATTCACCCCTCCACTTT.